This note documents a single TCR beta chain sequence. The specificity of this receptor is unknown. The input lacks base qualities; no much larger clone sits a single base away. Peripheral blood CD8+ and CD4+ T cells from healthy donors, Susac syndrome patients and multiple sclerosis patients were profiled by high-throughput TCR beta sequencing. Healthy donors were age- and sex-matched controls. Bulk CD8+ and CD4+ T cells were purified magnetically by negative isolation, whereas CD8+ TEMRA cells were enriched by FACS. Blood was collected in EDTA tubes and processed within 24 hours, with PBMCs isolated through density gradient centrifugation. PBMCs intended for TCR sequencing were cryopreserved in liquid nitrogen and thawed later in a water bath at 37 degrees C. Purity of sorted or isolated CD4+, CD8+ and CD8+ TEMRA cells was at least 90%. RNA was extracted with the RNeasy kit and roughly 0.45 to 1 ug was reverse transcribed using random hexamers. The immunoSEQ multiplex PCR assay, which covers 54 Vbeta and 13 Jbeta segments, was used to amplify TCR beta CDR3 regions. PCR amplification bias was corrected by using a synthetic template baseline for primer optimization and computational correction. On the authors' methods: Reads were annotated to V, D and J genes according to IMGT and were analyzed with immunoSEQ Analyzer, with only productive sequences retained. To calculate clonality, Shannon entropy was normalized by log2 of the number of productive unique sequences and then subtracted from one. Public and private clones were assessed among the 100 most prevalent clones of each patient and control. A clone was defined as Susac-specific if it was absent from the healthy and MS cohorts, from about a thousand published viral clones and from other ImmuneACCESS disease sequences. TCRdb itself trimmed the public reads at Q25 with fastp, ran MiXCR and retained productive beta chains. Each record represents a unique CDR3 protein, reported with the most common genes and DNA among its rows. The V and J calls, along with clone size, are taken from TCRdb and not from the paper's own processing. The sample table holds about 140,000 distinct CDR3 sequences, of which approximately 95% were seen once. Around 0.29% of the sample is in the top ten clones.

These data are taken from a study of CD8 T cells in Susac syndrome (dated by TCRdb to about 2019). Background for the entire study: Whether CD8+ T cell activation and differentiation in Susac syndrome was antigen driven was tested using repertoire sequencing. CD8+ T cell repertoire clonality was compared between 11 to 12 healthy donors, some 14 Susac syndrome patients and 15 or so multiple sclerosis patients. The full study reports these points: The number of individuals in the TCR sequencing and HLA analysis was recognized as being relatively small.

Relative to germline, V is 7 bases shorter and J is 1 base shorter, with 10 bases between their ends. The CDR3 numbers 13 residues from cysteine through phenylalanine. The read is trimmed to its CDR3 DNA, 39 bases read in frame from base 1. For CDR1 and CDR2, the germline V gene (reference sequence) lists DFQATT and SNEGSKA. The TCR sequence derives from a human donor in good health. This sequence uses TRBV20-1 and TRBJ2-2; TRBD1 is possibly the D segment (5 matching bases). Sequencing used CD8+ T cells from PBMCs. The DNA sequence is TGCAGTGGGGTGACAGAGAACACCGGGGAGCTGTTTTTT. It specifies CSGVTENTGELFF.